The next 3 T cell receptor beta chains were all read from a single sample in a study of CD4 and CD8 cells across lung adenocarcinoma regions. One entry per CDR3 protein, called by TCRdb with MiXCR from the PCR reads. Of roughly 25,000 distinct CDR3 sequences detected, about 50% appear once; the ten largest clones hold around 44%. The source material was CD8+ T cells from the center of a lung tumor. These receptors were collected from a male donor with lung adenocarcinoma. The CD4 and CD8 labels of this study may be unreliable.

J is TRBJ2-7 and V is TRBV7-8; TRBD2 is a possible D gene (5 bases). This CDR3 has 15 amino acids. V was trimmed by 1 base and J by 0 bases, leaving 10 bases between them. Germline assignment: CDR1 SGHVS and CDR2 FQNEAQ. CDR3 sequence (DNA): TGTGCCAGCAGCTTAGGCGCGGGCGCCTCCTACGAGCAGTACTTC. Encoded protein: CASSLGAGASYEQYF. Using reference TRBV7-8 and TRBJ2-7 for the parts outside the CDR3, the full variable domain is GAGVSQSPRYKVAKRGQDVALRCDPISGHVSLFWYQQALGQGPEFLTYFQNEAQLDKSGLPSDRFFAERPEGSVSTLKIQRTQQEDSAVYLCASSLGAGASYEQYFGPGTRLTVT.

This clonotype has a count of ten or more. The chain employs TRBV10-2 and TRBJ2-1, with a tentative D call TRBD1 (5 bases). The assigned J gene may be wrong: the sequence end matches TRBJ2-5 better. This CDR3 is built from 12 residues. Germline V gene lookup returns CDR1 WSHSY and CDR2 SAAADI. The chain's CDR3 is CASSQGRETQYF. In nucleotides, the CDR3 is TGCGCCAGCAGTCAGGGCCGGGAGACCCAGTACTTC.

A remark on this clonotype: Sequence at one end of the junction differs from germline and may be a read error. The J gene is TRBJ2-4, the V gene TRBV6-1, with D maybe TRBD1 (6 bases). CDR3 size: 14 residues. In germline, CDR1 is MNHNS, CDR2 SASEGT. The CDR3 bases are TGTGCCAGCTGGGGGCTGCGAGGCACAAATACGCAGTATTTC. It yields the protein CASWGLRGTNTQYF.